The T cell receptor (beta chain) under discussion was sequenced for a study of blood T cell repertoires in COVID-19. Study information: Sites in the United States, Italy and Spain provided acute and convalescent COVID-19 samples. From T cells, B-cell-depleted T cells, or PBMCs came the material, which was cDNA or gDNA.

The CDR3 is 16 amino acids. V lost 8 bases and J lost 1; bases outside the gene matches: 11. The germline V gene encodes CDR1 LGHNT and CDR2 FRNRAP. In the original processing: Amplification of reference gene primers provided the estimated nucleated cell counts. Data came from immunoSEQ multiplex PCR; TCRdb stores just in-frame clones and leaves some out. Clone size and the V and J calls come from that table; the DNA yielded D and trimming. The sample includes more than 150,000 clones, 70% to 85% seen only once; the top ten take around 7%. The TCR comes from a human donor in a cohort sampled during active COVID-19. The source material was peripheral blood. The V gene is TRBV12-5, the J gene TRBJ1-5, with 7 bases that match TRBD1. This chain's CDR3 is CASQRVGQVSNQPQHF. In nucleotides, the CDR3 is TGTGCTAGTCAACGGGTTGGACAGGTGAGCAATCAGCCCCAGCATTTT.